These 20 T cell receptor beta chains share one sample of origin, sequenced in a study of blood T cell repertoires in COVID-19. This table comes from immunoSEQ multiplex PCR, and its TCRdb copy is limited to in-frame clones, with some not included. The sample lists around 260,000 clones; 85% were seen once. The sample consisted of peripheral blood. The receptor source for this set is a human donor in a cohort sampled during active COVID-19.

This chain links TRBV3-1 (or the pseudogene TRBV3-2) with TRBJ1-5; tentatively, D is TRBD1 (5 bases). The germline V and J ends were trimmed by 0 bases and 6 bases, with 15 bases remaining between them. Germline V gene data show CDR1 as LGHDT and CDR2 as YNNKEL (reference sequence). This CDR3 is built from 16 residues. CDR3 loop: CASSQDGGSAGQPQHF. CDR3 nucleotides: TGTGCCAGCAGCCAAGATGGGGGGTCAGCGGGTCAGCCCCAGCATTTT.

The DNA for the CDR3 is TGTGCCAGCAGCCAGGCTAGCGGGACCAGCTCCTACAATGAGCAGTTCTTC. Encoded protein: CASSQASGTSSYNEQFF. This chain joins TRBV4-2 and TRBJ2-1, with TRBD2 matching 9 bases. V shed 3 bases, J shed 0 bases, and the junction held 6 bases outside the gene matches. Germline-derived CDR1 and CDR2 are LGHNA and YNFKEQ. There are 17 residues in the CDR3.

The chain employs TRBV7-2 and TRBJ1-5, with 8 nucleotides matching TRBD1. V was pared by 1 base and J by 4 bases, with 6 bases of the junction left unmatched. The CDR3 has 16 residues. In germline, CDR1 is SGHTA, CDR2 FQGNSA. Here the CDR3 DNA reads TGTGCCAGCAGCTTAGACTGGACAGGGAAAAATCAGCCCCAGCATTTT. Translation gives CASSLDWTGKNQPQHF.

The chain uses TRBV19 and TRBJ2-1; D possibly corresponds to TRBD2 (6 bases). Germline CDR1 LNHDA, CDR2 SQIVND (reference sequence). Trimming took off 5 bases at V and 13 bases at J, with 21 bases between the two ends. This CDR3 is built from 14 residues. Here the CDR3 reads CASSVGTFDIEQFF. CDR3 DNA: TGTGCCAGTAGTGTCGGGACTTTCGATATTGAACAGTTCTTC.

The chain employs TRBV6-5 and TRBJ2-5; possibly TRBD1 for D (7 bases). The V gene's germline CDR1 is MNHEY and CDR2 SVGAGI. The CDR3 length is 15 residues. Trimming took 6 bases from V and 5 from J, leaving 19 bases between them. CDR3 loop: CASRLTSVQGETQYF. The CDR3 DNA is TGTGCCAGCAGGTTGACTAGTGTACAGGGGGAGACCCAGTACTTC.

The rearrangement joins TRBV4-1 to TRBJ2-3; 10 nucleotides align to TRBD2. After removal of 6 bases from V and 6 bases from J, the junction contained 15 bases not matched to a gene. This CDR3 spans 17 amino acids. CDR1 is MGHRA, CDR2 YSYEKL, per germline. CDR3 sequence (DNA): TGCGCCAGCAGAGAGCAAAAAGGGCTAGCGGGAGTGGATACGCAGTATTTT. It encodes CASREQKGLAGVDTQYF.

The chain joins TRBV12-3 or TRBV12-4 to TRBJ2-7; possibly TRBD2 for D (6 bases). Between the trimmed V and J ends, which lost 6 bases and 4 bases, there was a span of 13 bases. CDR3 size: 13 residues. This chain's CDR3 is CASSPGRWYEQYF. The CDR3 bases are TGTGCCAGCAGCCCAGGGAGGTGGTACGAGCAGTACTTC.

CDR3 loop: CASSYWRGEKLFF. The CDR3 DNA is TGCGCCAGCAGCTATTGGCGGGGCGAAAAACTGTTTTTT. V gene TRBV4-1 combines with J gene TRBJ1-4; D perhaps matches TRBD1 (5 bases). CDR1 is MGHRA, CDR2 YSYEKL, per germline. This CDR3 is built from 13 residues. Trimming stripped 5 bases from V and 8 bases from J, with 12 bases between.

The chain joins TRBV5-6 to TRBJ2-1, with 9 positions matching TRBD2. V lost 2 bases and J lost 1; bases outside the gene matches: 7. The CDR3 contains 17 residues. The V gene's germline CDR1 is SGHDT and CDR2 YYEEEE. Written as DNA, the CDR3 is TGTGCCAGCAGCTTAGCGGGAGGCCGCAGATCCTACAATGAGCAGTTCTTC. This translates into CASSLAGGRRSYNEQFF.

The J gene is TRBJ1-2, the V gene TRBV7-2; D is undetermined. This CDR3 has 14 residues. Per the germline V gene, CDR1 is SGHTA and CDR2 is FQGNSA. V was pared by 1 base and J by 3 bases, with 9 bases between. CDR3 bases: TGTGCCAGCAGCTTAGGGACGGGATACTATGGCTACACCTTC. Translated: CASSLGTGYYGYTF. Supplemented by reference TRBV7-2 and TRBJ1-2, the full variable domain reads GAGVSQSPSNKVTEKGKDVELRCDPISGHTALYWYRQSLGQGLEFLIYFQGNSAPDKSGLPSDRFSAERTGGSVSTLTIQRTQQEDSAVYLCASSLGTGYYGYTFGSGTRLTVV.

This clone came up a few times. The CDR3 DNA is TGTGCCAGCAGCATGATACTAGCGGGAGCCAATGAGCAGTTCTTC. Its translation: CASSMILAGANEQFF. V is TRBV11-2 and J is TRBJ2-1; 11 positions match TRBD2. V shed 5 bases and J 6 bases; nucleotides not matched to a gene: 6. The CDR3 has 15 residues. The V gene's germline CDR1 is SGHAT and CDR2 FQNNGV.

V gene TRBV7-9 combines with J gene TRBJ1-1; 7 bases fit TRBD1. Trimming at V came to 7 bases and at J to 2 bases, leaving 10 bases not matched to a gene. In germline, CDR1 is SEHNR, CDR2 FQNEAQ (reference sequence). This CDR3 is built from 15 residues. CDR3 sequence reads: CASNWAGGGNTEAFF. In DNA form, the CDR3 reads TGTGCCAGCAATTGGGCAGGGGGTGGTAACACTGAAGCTTTCTTT.

The CDR3 protein is CATMSSGANVLTF. The DNA of the CDR3 is TGTGCCACCATGAGCTCTGGGGCCAACGTCCTGACTTTC. J is TRBJ2-6 and V is TRBV18, with D uncertain. V was clipped by 10 bases and J by 0 bases, with 7 bases between them. The CDR3 is 13 amino acids. The germline V gene encodes CDR1 KGHSH and CDR2 LQKENI.

This clone was detected a few times. The CDR3 reads CSVRDTEAFF. Here the CDR3 DNA reads TGCAGCGTTCGGGACACTGAAGCTTTCTTT. This chain links TRBV29-1 with TRBJ1-1; D gene ambiguous. Germline CDR1 is SQVTM and CDR2 is ANQGSEA. V was cut by 5 bases and J by 3 bases, with 4 bases left in between. CDR3 length: 10 amino acids. The whole variable domain, remainder taken from reference TRBV29-1 and TRBJ1-1, is SAVISQKPSRDICQRGTSLTIQCQVDSQVTMMFWYRQQPGQSLTLIATANQGSEATYESGFVIDKFPISRPNLTFSTLTVSNMSPEDSSIYLCSVRDTEAFFGQGTRLTVV.

The CDR3 reads CASSVFQGAQQPQHF. In DNA form, the CDR3 reads TGTGCCAGCAGTGTATTCCAGGGGGCACAGCAGCCCCAGCATTTT. The chain carries TRBV2 and TRBJ1-5; 8 bases line up with TRBD1. CDR1 and CDR2 (germline): SNHLY, FYNNEI. The V gene end was trimmed by 4 bases and the J gene end by 7 bases; junction bases not matched to a gene: 9. The CDR3 totals 15 residues.

The chain joins TRBV29-1 to TRBJ2-1; possibly TRBD2 for D (5 bases). V lost 3 bases and J 5 bases, leaving 8 bases between the germline ends. CDR3 size: 12 residues. Germline loops: CDR1 SQVTM, CDR2 ANQGSEA. The CDR3 reads CSVDGGNNEQFF. In DNA form, the CDR3 reads TGCAGCGTTGATGGAGGCAACAATGAGCAGTTCTTC.

The chain uses TRBV6-6 and TRBJ1-5; TRBD1 matches 12 bases. Per germline, CDR1 MNHNY and CDR2 SVGAGI (reference sequence). After removal of 2 bases from V and 7 bases from J, the junction contained 3 bases not matched to a gene. This CDR3 region has 15 residues. The CDR3 DNA reads as TGTGCCAGCAGTTACCAGGGACAGGGGGCACAGCCCCAGCATTTT. Amino acids: CASSYQGQGAQPQHF.

The chain employs TRBV5-1 and TRBJ1-2, with 9 bases that match TRBD1. The CDR3 covers 15 residues. The germline V gene has CDR1 SGHRS and CDR2 YFSETQ. The V segment lost 4 bases and the J segment 1 base; nucleotides outside the gene matches: 5. Written as DNA, the CDR3 is TGCGCCAGCAGCGGAACAGGGGGCCTTAACTATGGCTACACCTTC. The encoded protein is CASSGTGGLNYGYTF.

The chain uses TRBV4-1 and TRBJ1-3; D is unresolved. Trimming removed 2 bases from V and 4 bases from J, with 21 bases in between. CDR3 length: 18 amino acids. The germline V gene encodes CDR1 MGHRA and CDR2 YSYEKL. The CDR3 loop reads CASSQYGSQASGGNTIYF. CDR3 bases: TGCGCCAGCAGCCAATATGGATCGCAGGCTTCAGGAGGAAACACCATATATTTT.

This clone was counted a few times. The rearrangement joins TRBV20-1 to TRBJ2-7; a possible D gene is TRBD2 (6 bases). V was cut by 3 bases and J by 4 bases, with 16 bases left in between. CDR1 is DFQATT, CDR2 SNEGSKA, per germline (reference sequence). CDR3 length: 14 amino acids. CDR3 protein: CSASYGRSPYEQYF. The CDR3 nucleotides are TGCAGTGCTAGTTACGGGAGATCCCCGTACGAGCAGTACTTC.